This passage covers 22 T cell receptor beta chains from one sample sequenced in a study of shared clonotypes between healthy human individuals. Profiling relied on immunoSEQ multiplex PCR, and the TCRdb table lists in-frame clones only, not all of them. Among roughly 1,100,000 clones listed, about 70% were seen once. Sequencing was carried out using memory CD4+ T cells sorted from blood. Subset: CD45RA-negative fraction. The receptors were gathered from a man between 18 and 35 years old in good health.

This rearrangement joins TRBV29-1 to TRBJ2-7, with a weak D call TRBD1 (6 bases). Germline CDR1 SQVTM, CDR2 ANQGSEA. V was shortened by 2 bases and J by 5 bases, with 16 bases between the two germline ends. The CDR3 is 14 amino acids. The CDR3 DNA reads TGCAGCGTTGAAAGATGGGGGCAGGGAAACGAGCAGTACTTC. It encodes CSVERWGQGNEQYF.

This clone was recorded once. CDR3 sequence reads: CATSREFGGRAAGELFF. Here the CDR3 DNA reads TGTGCCACCAGCAGAGAATTCGGCGGGAGGGCCGCCGGGGAGCTGTTTTTT. This chain uses TRBV15 with TRBJ2-2; 9 bases fit TRBD2. Trimming cost V 0 bases and J 6 bases; bases outside gene matches: 8. The CDR3 consists of 17 residues. In germline, CDR1 is LNHNV, CDR2 YYDKDF (reference sequence).

The chain combines TRBV5-1 with TRBJ2-7, with D perhaps TRBD1 (5 bases). Trimming took off 0 bases at V and 6 bases at J, with 10 bases between the two ends. The germline V gene encodes CDR1 SGHRS and CDR2 YFSETQ. The CDR3 runs 13 residues. CDR3 amino acids: CASSLAGYSEQYF. CDR3 coding DNA: TGCGCCAGCAGCTTGGCAGGGTACAGCGAGCAGTACTTC.

J is TRBJ2-1 and V is TRBV9; D is perhaps TRBD1 (7 bases). This CDR3 has 16 amino acids. V lost 1 base and J 2 bases, leaving 13 bases between the germline ends. CDR1 is SGDLS and CDR2 is YYNGEE in the germline V gene. CDR3 nucleotide sequence: TGTGCCAGCAGCGTAACAACAGGGGAGGCCTACAATGAGCAGTTCTTC. Amino acid sequence: CASSVTTGEAYNEQFF.

This chain links TRBV5-1 with TRBJ2-1, with D possibly TRBD1 on 6 matching bases. Germline CDR1 is SGHRS and CDR2 is YFSETQ. The V and J ends lost 0 bases and 10 bases respectively, with 11 bases between them. The CDR3 is made up of 13 amino acids. CDR3 region: CASSLGQAIEQFF. The CDR3, as DNA: TGCGCCAGCAGCTTGGGACAGGCTATCGAGCAGTTCTTC.

The gene calls are TRBV4-3 and TRBJ2-2; no definite D call. The CDR3 extends over 14 amino acids. The germline V and J ends were trimmed by 4 bases and 4 bases, with 10 bases remaining between them. The V gene's germline CDR1 is LGHNA and CDR2 YSLEER. The CDR3 is CASSPQVITGELFF. The CDR3 nucleotides are TGCGCCAGCAGCCCCCAGGTCATCACCGGGGAGCTGTTTTTT.

A single count supports this clone. The V gene is TRBV2, the J gene TRBJ1-5, with a possible D match to TRBD1 (5 bases). Between the trimmed V and J ends, which lost 7 bases and 9 bases, there was a span of 16 bases. Germline V gene sequence: CDR1 SNHLY, CDR2 FYNNEI. The CDR3 covers 13 residues. DNA for the CDR3: TGTGCCAGCACCCTCCAGGGCCTCGGGCCCCAGCATTTT. It translates to CASTLQGLGPQHF. The full variable domain, completed using reference TRBV2 and TRBJ1-5, is EPEVTQTPSHQVTQMGQEVILRCVPISNHLYFYWYRQILGQKVEFLVSFYNNEISEKSEIFDDQFSVERPDGSNFTLKIRSTKLEDSAMYFCASTLQGLGPQHFGDGTRLSIL.

The V gene is TRBV5-1, the J gene TRBJ1-1; D possibly corresponds to TRBD1 (6 bases). Deletions cut 2 bases from V and 5 bases from J, with 13 bases between. The CDR3 runs 14 residues. Germline V gene lookup returns CDR1 SGHRS and CDR2 YFSETQ. The CDR3 loop reads CASSFGGPGTEAFF. CDR3 bases: TGCGCCAGCAGCTTCGGGGGGCCGGGGACTGAAGCTTTCTTT.

The V gene is TRBV11-2, the J gene TRBJ2-3; 12 bases are a match to TRBD2. Losses at the gene ends were 5 bases for V and 4 bases for J; bases not matched to a gene: 7. The CDR3 has 16 residues. Germline V gene data show CDR1 as SGHAT and CDR2 as FQNNGV. The CDR3 DNA sequence: TGTGCCAGCAGCCAATCGACTAGCGGGGGAGCAGATACGCAGTATTTT. This translates into CASSQSTSGGADTQYF.

This clone was seen a few times. V usage is TRBV12-5 and J usage is TRBJ2-1; D gene uncertain. The germline gives CDR1 LGHNT, CDR2 FRNRAP. The CDR3 runs 12 residues. Trimming took 7 bases from V and 6 from J, leaving 10 bases between them. The CDR3 DNA sequence: TGTGCTAGTGAAAGACGGGCCAATGAGCAGTTCTTC. It encodes CASERRANEQFF.

The chain combines TRBV19 with TRBJ2-2; tentative D call: TRBD2 (5 bases). CDR3 size: 15 residues. Trimming removed 2 bases from V and 6 bases from J, with 13 bases in between. The germline CDR1 and CDR2 sequences are LNHDA and SQIVND (reference sequence). CDR3 sequence (DNA): TGTGCCAGTAGTATAAGCGAGAGGGCAGCCGGGGAGCTGTTTTTT. Amino acids: CASSISERAAGELFF.

The chain is built from TRBV5-1 and TRBJ2-7, with D uncertain. V was pared by 2 bases and J by 5 bases, with 11 bases between. The CDR3 is 13 amino acids. The V gene's germline CDR1 is SGHRS and CDR2 YFSETQ. CDR3 amino acids: CASSLGRNNEQYF. The CDR3 DNA reads TGCGCCAGCAGCTTAGGCAGAAACAACGAGCAGTACTTC.

The V call is TRBV27, the J call TRBJ2-7; D is undetermined. V lost 7 bases, J lost 0 bases, and 13 bases lay in between. From germline, CDR1 is MNHEY and CDR2 SMNVEV (reference sequence). The CDR3 covers 14 residues. The CDR3 reads CASKRLTISYEQYF. The CDR3 DNA sequence: TGTGCCAGCAAGAGACTCACCATCTCCTACGAGCAGTACTTC.

This clone has more than one count but fewer than ten. The J gene is TRBJ2-5, the V gene TRBV19; perhaps TRBD1 as D (5 bases). Germline values: CDR1 LNHDA, CDR2 SQIVND (reference sequence). This CDR3 region has 14 residues. V lost 5 bases to trimming and J lost 7 bases, with 17 bases between them. DNA of the CDR3: TGTGCCAGTAGTCCCTCGACAGCATCTAGGACCCAGTACTTC. The encoded protein is CASSPSTASRTQYF.

There are a few counts of this clone. CDR3 sequence: CASSLGTANSGNTIYF. The CDR3 nucleotides read TGTGCCAGCAGCTTAGGGACGGCCAACTCTGGAAACACCATATATTTT. The rearrangement links TRBV5-6 to TRBJ1-3; a weak D match, TRBD1 (5 bases). V was cut by 2 bases and J by 0 bases, with 12 bases left in between. CDR1 SGHDT and CDR2 YYEEEE come from the germline V gene. The CDR3 contains 16 residues. The full variable domain, in which reference TRBV5-6 and TRBJ1-3 provide the parts outside the CDR3, is DAGVTQSPTHLIKTRGQQVTLRCSPKSGHDTVSWYQQALGQGPQFIFQYYEEEERQRGNFPDRFSGHQFPNYSSELNVNALLLGDSALYLCASSLGTANSGNTIYFGEGSWLTVV.

As concerns this clone: Other DNA sequences within the sample encode an identical CDR3. The rearrangement uses TRBV10-1 and TRBJ2-5, with D maybe TRBD1 (6 bases). CDR3 length equals 14 residues. Germline V gene data show CDR1 as WNHNN and CDR2 as SYGVQD (reference sequence). Trimming cost V 0 bases and J 2 bases, with 7 bases left between them. CDR3 in amino acids: CASSESDSQETQYF. CDR3 nucleotides: TGCGCCAGCAGTGAGTCGGACAGTCAAGAGACCCAGTACTTC.

This rearrangement joins TRBV5-1 to TRBJ2-2; 9 bases are shared with TRBD2. Germline CDR1 reads SGHRS; CDR2 reads YFSETQ. The length of the CDR3 is 16 residues. The junction had 11 bases not matched to a gene; V was cut back by 4 bases and J by 7 bases. CDR3 bases: TGCGCCAGCAGCCCTATGGCGGGGGGGCCGAGCGGGGAGCTGTTTTTT. It yields the protein CASSPMAGGPSGELFF.

This clone was seen a single time. This chain joins TRBV4-2 and TRBJ2-3, with D perhaps TRBD2 (6 bases). V shed 2 bases and J shed 3 bases, with 9 bases lying between them. The germline gives CDR1 LGHNA, CDR2 YNFKEQ. The CDR3 sequence is 14 residues long. The CDR3 region has the DNA TGTGCCAGCAGCCAACAAGGAGGGACAGATACGCAGTATTTT. As protein: CASSQQGGTDTQYF.

The chain employs TRBV2 and TRBJ1-2, with 9 positions matching TRBD1. Germline V gene data show CDR1 as SNHLY and CDR2 as FYNNEI. The CDR3 spans 17 residues. V was clipped by 7 bases and J by 8 bases; unmatched bases: 20. The CDR3 spells CASKPSGGTGRFDGYTF. In nucleotides, the CDR3 is TGTGCCAGCAAACCCTCTGGCGGGACAGGGAGATTTGACGGCTACACCTTC.

V gene TRBV18 combines with J gene TRBJ2-3; 8 bases are shared with TRBD1. The germline gives CDR1 KGHSH, CDR2 LQKENI. The CDR3 runs 14 residues. The ends lost 4 bases at V and 4 bases at J; junction bases unmatched: 4. The CDR3 is CASSRTGLPDTQYF. CDR3 DNA sequence: TGTGCCAGCTCACGGACAGGGTTGCCAGATACGCAGTATTTT.

This chain's CDR3 is CASSESLAGQTQYF. The CDR3 coding sequence is TGCGCCAGCAGTGAGTCGTTGGCCGGTCAGACCCAGTACTTC. The chain employs TRBV10-2 and TRBJ2-5; no firm D call. There are 14 residues in the CDR3. Trimming pared 0 bases from V and 6 bases from J, leaving 11 bases between. Germline V gives CDR1 WSHSY, CDR2 SAAADI.

The chain carries TRBV7-9 and TRBJ1-4; a possible D gene is TRBD1 (5 bases). CDR1 and CDR2 (germline): SEHNR, FQNEAQ (reference sequence). V was clipped by 3 bases and J by 4 bases, with 9 bases between them. This CDR3 is 14 amino acids long. CDR3 nucleotide sequence: TGTGCCAGCAGCTTTCAGGGCCTTAATGAAAAACTGTTTTTT. The encoded protein is CASSFQGLNEKLFF.